A single sample is the source of the 14 T cell receptor beta chains below, sequenced in a study of blood T cells in healthy people across ages. Using a J-beta primer mix together with a sample-barcoded 5' primer, a second PCR was run for roughly 6 to 11 cycles. TCRdb independently ran MiXCR on the 5' RACE reads; one entry per CDR3 protein. Here the sample spans fewer than 750,000 distinct CDR3 sequences, around half being singletons. Sequenced material: blood. Receptor source: an older man in good health.

This clonotype was seen a handful of times. The rearrangement links TRBV20-1 to TRBJ1-1; no reliable D call. The V gene lost 5 bases and the J gene lost 6 bases, with 10 bases spanning the gap. The CDR3 extends over 11 amino acids. The V gene's germline CDR1 is DFQATT and CDR2 SNEGSKA (reference sequence). This CDR3 reads CSAFLLSEAFF. The CDR3 DNA sequence: TGCAGTGCTTTTTTACTCTCTGAAGCTTTCTTT.

This clonotype has only a few counts. The rearrangement links TRBV21-1 to TRBJ1-5; the listed D gene, TRBD1, was not tested against the DNA. TRBV21-1 is a listed pseudogene. This CDR3 spans 14 amino acids. CDR3 sequence: CASPTDRPNQPQHF. CDR3 bases: TGTGCCAGCCCTACCGACAGGCCCAATCAGCCCCAGCATTTT.

With respect to this clonotype: Being one base from a much bigger clone, this may be a read error. The chain uses TRBV6-6 and TRBJ1-4; TRBD1 is a possible D gene (5 bases). V was clipped by 0 bases and J by 2 bases, with 10 bases between them. The CDR3 length is 16 residues. In germline, CDR1 is MNHNY, CDR2 SVGAGI (reference sequence). The CDR3 here is CASSYSGAGTNEKLFF. The CDR3 DNA reads as TGTGCCAGCAGTTACTCCGGGGCAGGGACTAATGAAAAACTGTTTTTT.

The chain is built from TRBV27 and TRBJ2-2; the match to TRBD2 covers 16 bases. The germline gives CDR1 MNHEY, CDR2 SMNVEV (reference sequence). V was clipped by 5 bases and J by 5 bases; unmatched bases: 8. This CDR3 is 18 amino acids long. In DNA form, the CDR3 reads TGTGCCAGCAGTCCGTCCGGGACTAGCGGGAGGGTGACCGGGGAGCTGTTTTTT. It encodes CASSPSGTSGRVTGELFF.

This clonotype was counted only a few times. The chain recombines TRBV7-2 with TRBJ1-4; D unclear. Germline assignment: CDR1 SGHTA and CDR2 FQGNSA. Trimming shortened V by 5 bases and J by 11 bases, and 12 bases separated the two germline ends. This CDR3 has 12 residues. The CDR3 region has the DNA TGTGCCAGCAGCCAGAGGACTACTAAACTGTTTTTT. Translating it yields CASSQRTTKLFF.

The genes are TRBV28 and TRBJ2-7, with TRBD2 matching 10 bases. The germline CDR1 and CDR2 sequences are MDHEN and SYDVKM. J lost 0 bases, V lost 0 bases, and 8 bases had no gene match. This CDR3 comprises 18 residues. The CDR3: CASSLWPAGGPSSYEQYF. The DNA of the CDR3 is TGTGCCAGCAGTTTATGGCCAGCGGGAGGGCCATCCTCCTACGAGCAGTACTTC.

V and J are TRBV2 and TRBJ1-6, with D uncertain. From germline, CDR1 is SNHLY and CDR2 FYNNEI. The V end was cut by 1 base, the J end by 7 bases, with 5 bases between. CDR3 length: 13 amino acids. The CDR3 nucleotides are TGTGCCAGCAGTGAAGTGGCAAATTCACCCCTCCACTTT. It yields the protein CASSEVANSPLHF. Drawing the rest from reference TRBV2 and TRBJ1-6, the complete variable domain is EPEVTQTPSHQVTQMGQEVILRCVPISNHLYFYWYRQILGQKVEFLVSFYNNEISEKSEIFDDQFSVERPDGSNFTLKIRSTKLEDSAMYFCASSEVANSPLHFGNGTRLTVT.

V is TRBV7-9 and J is TRBJ1-2, with D uncertain. Germline CDR1 SEHNR, CDR2 FQNEAQ (reference sequence). V was shortened by 3 bases and J by 1 base, with 9 bases between the two germline ends. The CDR3 is 14 amino acids. CDR3 region: CASSLPTRNYGYTF. The CDR3 DNA reads TGTGCCAGCAGCTTGCCGACCCGTAACTATGGCTACACCTTC. Based on the CDR3 plus reference TRBV7-9 and TRBJ1-2, the full variable domain is DTGVSQNPRHKITKRGQNVTFRCDPISEHNRLYWYRQTLGQGPEFLTYFQNEAQLEKSRLLSDRFSAERPKGSFSTLEIQRTEQGDSAMYLCASSLPTRNYGYTFGSGTRLTVV.

The chain recombines TRBV5-1 with TRBJ1-5, with 10 nucleotides matching TRBD1. V dropped 2 bases and J dropped 2; count of bases not matched to a gene: 4. Germline assignment: CDR1 SGHRS and CDR2 YFSETQ. There are 16 residues in the CDR3. CDR3 sequence (DNA): TGCGCCAGCAGCTTAACCGGGACAGGGGGCAATCAGCCCCAGCATTTT. Its protein product is CASSLTGTGGNQPQHF. Full variable domain (outside the CDR3, taken from reference TRBV5-1 and TRBJ1-5): KAGVTQTPRYLIKTRGQQVTLSCSPISGHRSVSWYQQTPGQGLQFLFEYFSETQRNKGNFPGRFSGRQFSNSRSEMNVSTLELGDSALYLCASSLTGTGGNQPQHFGDGTRLSIL.

The V and J genes are TRBV11-2 and TRBJ2-7; D call uncertain. The CDR3 is made up of 13 amino acids. With 5 bases removed from V and 4 bases from J, the gap between germline ends came to 12 bases. Germline V gene data show CDR1 as SGHAT and CDR2 as FQNNGV. CDR3 nucleotides: TGTGCCAGCAGCCCCATCCATGGGTACGAGCAGTACTTC. It is translated as CASSPIHGYEQYF.

This clonotype turned up a few times. The rearrangement uses TRBV7-9 and TRBJ1-1; D gene unclear. The CDR3 covers 13 residues. CDR1 is SEHNR and CDR2 is FQNEAQ in the germline V gene (reference sequence). V lost 5 bases to trimming and J lost 8 bases, with 15 bases between them. The CDR3 region is CASSPGRLREAFF. In nucleotides, the CDR3 is TGTGCCAGCAGCCCTGGACGGCTCCGGGAAGCTTTCTTT.

The J gene is TRBJ2-7, the V gene TRBV6-2 or TRBV6-3; TRBD1 matches at 9 bases. The CDR3 totals 13 residues. Germline V lookup: CDR1 MNHEY, CDR2 SVGEGT. With 5 bases clipped from V and 7 bases from J, the junction kept 6 bases outside the gene matches. CDR3 region: CASSTYRGQEQYF. The DNA of the CDR3 is TGTGCCAGCAGTACCTACAGGGGGCAGGAGCAGTACTTC.

This clonotype was seen a handful of times. The chain joins TRBV4-3 to TRBJ2-5; D is possibly TRBD2 (5 bases). Germline CDR1 and CDR2: LGHNA and YSLEER. V dropped 1 base and J dropped 5 bases, with 14 bases sitting between them. This CDR3 has 15 residues. In nucleotides, the CDR3 is TGCGCCAGCAGCCAAGGGCCTCACCGCGGGGAGACCCAGTACTTC. Translating it yields CASSQGPHRGETQYF.

This clonotype has just one count. J is TRBJ2-7 and V is TRBV13, with D possibly being TRBD1 (5 bases). In germline, CDR1 is PRHDT, CDR2 FYEKMQ (reference sequence). The CDR3 has 16 residues. Trimming took 2 bases from V and 2 from J, leaving 16 bases between them. The CDR3 bases are TGTGCCAGCAGCTTACAGGGTTTGGACCTAACCTACGAGCAGTACTTC. Amino acid sequence: CASSLQGLDLTYEQYF.